Detailed here is one TCR beta chain. The sample comes from a study of PD-L1 blockade in urothelial cancer. Study overall: Male patients with bladder-origin urothelial cancer numbered about nine tenths of the roughly 29. Peripheral blood specimens exhibited a median yield of about 140,000 T cells. Blood analysis was done at 3 weeks (second dose) and 6 weeks after treatment began.

Specified time point: pretreatment peripheral blood. The V gene's germline CDR1 is MNHEY and CDR2 SMNVEV (reference sequence). The trim removed 4 bases at V and 8 bases at J, leaving 10 bases unmatched. This CDR3 is built from 17 residues. Clones were read by immunoSEQ multiplex PCR, and TCRdb kept only the in-frame ones, dropping some. The data hold about 52,000 clones, with 75% observed a single time. This chain connects TRBV27 to TRBJ2-1; 14 bases are a match to TRBD2. The clonotype was recovered from a man in his sixties or seventies with urothelial cancer. Sample: PBMCs, taken around atezolizumab (anti-PD-L1) treatment. CDR3: CASSYRPGLAGVHEQFF. The CDR3 DNA sequence: TGTGCCAGCAGTTACAGACCGGGACTAGCGGGAGTCCATGAGCAGTTCTTC.